This record concerns one TCR beta chain sequence. The antigen is undetermined. Using immunoSEQ multiplex PCR, the repertoire was profiled, and TCRdb retains in-frame clones only, with some absent. Among 410,000 or so clones listed, more than 80% were seen once. Treatment of the sample: roughly 19 received Ad26.COV2.S at low or high dose, single or two shots; 5 received placebo; per-sample allocation not given. Day 63 after the first injection of vaccine or placebo was the sampling time. Wuhan-strain spike was delivered by a replication-incompetent Ad26 vector. The data were obtained in a study of Ad26.COV2.S vaccination and SARS-CoV-2 variants. General study points: Non-spike TCR breadth did not differ much between vaccine and placebo recipients. Participants in the vaccine arm had higher spike-specific TCR breadth; placebo recipients had lower.

The CDR3 is 15 residues long. Trimming removed 5 bases from V and 3 bases from J; junction bases left unmatched: 7. CDR1 is SGHVS and CDR2 is FNYEAQ in the germline V gene. Here the sequenced sample was peripheral blood, taken in a trial of Ad26.COV2.S vaccine versus placebo. This sequence originates from a person between 18 and 60 years old who received the Ad26.COV2.S COVID-19 vaccine or a placebo. The chain joins TRBV7-6 to TRBJ2-7, with TRBD2 identical over 10 bases. CDR3 nucleotides: TGTGCCAGCAGCCACGAAGCGGGAGGGCACTACGAGCAGTACTTC. Protein: CASSHEAGGHYEQYF.